The entry below describes one TCR beta chain. As yet, its antigen is unknown. CDR3 length: 16 residues. CDR1 is SGHTA, CDR2 FQGNSA, per germline. Template switching by 5'RACE with UMIs generated the TCR beta cDNA. TCRdb re-called the 5' RACE reads and catalogs CDR3 proteins one per entry, DNA excluded. The sample has about 260,000 distinct CDR3 sequences, and its top ten clones hold around 0.42%. The data stem from a study of T cells expressing NK-cell markers. Study findings and constraints: The contribution of dominant NKG2C+ clonotypes to CD8+ T cells in roughly six donors was about 1.0-7.0%. Leadership of the CD3+CD56-NKG2C+ fraction also belonged to these clonotypes in several donors.

The J gene is TRBJ1-1, the V gene TRBV7-2; the D call of TRBD1 rests on TCRdb alone, since no DNA is present to check it. The receptor comes from a man aged 18 to 35 in good health. Sample: blood T cells: a sorted CD56 or NKG2C T cell subset, CD4+ or CD8+ T cells, or bulk PBMC T cells (not recorded which). The CDR3 loop reads CASSLARTGPESEAFF.